The 20 T cell receptor beta chains reported below all come from one sample, sequenced in a study of tumor and adjacent non-tumor tissue in lung cancer. The template was RNA from unsorted bulk tissue. Three rounds of nested PCR, following a modified ARM-PCR protocol, produced the TCRbeta library. TCRdb re-called the multiplex PCR reads with MiXCR, one entry per CDR3 protein. The sample lists 110,000 or so distinct CDR3 sequences, roughly 80% seen once, with around 37% in the top ten. Source material: lung tumor tissue. The source is a woman aged 55-75 years with non-small cell lung cancer.

Notes on this clonotype: This clone may be a read error of a much larger clone one base away. The chain uses TRBV29-1 and TRBJ2-3; tentative D call: TRBD2 (5 bases). The V end lost 0 bases, the J end lost 5 bases, and 9 bases lay between the germline ends. In germline, CDR1 is SQVTM, CDR2 ANQGSEA. CDR3 length equals 13 residues. In DNA form, the CDR3 reads TGCAGCGTTGAAGAGAGCGGCGTAGATACGCAGTATTTT. It yields the protein CSVEESGVDTQYF.

Note on this clonotype: One end of the junction varies from germline; a read error may be responsible. The chain joins TRBV6-1 to TRBJ1-2, with 8 bases that match TRBD1. The V gene's germline CDR1 is MNHNS and CDR2 SASEGT. The CDR3 sequence is 16 residues long. The DNA of the CDR3 is TGTGCCAGCAGTGATAACCGGGACAGGCCTAACTATGGCTATACCTTC. Translation: CASSDNRDRPNYGYTF.

Comments on this clonotype: At one boundary the junction diverges from the germline segment, which might be a read error. The V and J genes are TRBV6-1 and TRBJ2-6; no firm D call. The CDR3 loop spans 15 amino acids. The germline CDR1 and CDR2 sequences are MNHNS and SASEGT. DNA for the CDR3: TGTGCAAGCAGTACCGATGGGTCTGGGGCCAACGTCCTGACTTTC. This sequence encodes CASSTDGSGANVLTF.

As to this clonotype: One junction end does not reproduce the germline sequence, and a read error may be involved. The CDR3 nucleotides are TGCAGTGCTCGGTCACGGGGCATAGAAAATTCACGCCTCCACTTT. Protein sequence: CSARSRGIENSRLHF. This sequence joins TRBV20-1 and TRBJ1-6; possibly TRBD1 for D (5 bases). Per germline, CDR1 DFQATT and CDR2 SNEGSKA (reference sequence). CDR3 length: 15 amino acids.

V gene TRBV11-2 combines with J gene TRBJ2-3; possibly TRBD2 for D (6 bases). The length of the CDR3 is 15 residues. The V gene lost 0 bases and the J gene lost 5 bases, with 12 bases spanning the gap. Germline CDR1 reads SGHAT; CDR2 reads FQNNGV. The CDR3 bases are TGTGCCAGCAGCTTAGATGGTCGGGGGTTAGATACGCAGTATTTT. The encoded protein is CASSLDGRGLDTQYF.

About this clonotype itself: A junction end diverges from the germline sequence, so it may reflect a read error. This chain uses TRBV11-1 with TRBJ2-2; 12 nucleotides match TRBD2. There are 17 residues in the CDR3. The germline CDR1 and CDR2 sequences are SGHAT and FQDESV (reference sequence). The DNA for the CDR3 is TGTTTCAGCAGCCCGCGACTAGCGGGAGAATCCACCGGGGAGCTGTTGTTT. Encoded protein: CFSSPRLAGESTGELLF.

Concerning this clonotype itself: It may be a read error: a sequence one base away is much more abundant. This chain uses TRBV4-3 with TRBJ1-5; D unclear. The V end was cut by 4 bases, the J end by 6 bases, with 22 bases between. CDR3 length: 17 amino acids. Germline V lookup: CDR1 LGHNA, CDR2 YSLEER. The CDR3 DNA reads as TGCGCCAGCAGCCTGTATACCGGGTCCACCGAGGGTCAGCCCCAGCATTTT. Translation gives CASSLYTGSTEGQPQHF.

Comment on this clonotype: No conserved phenylalanine or tryptophan ends this CDR3, so it is likely a read error. The J gene is TRBJ1-1, the V gene TRBV6-6; weak D call: TRBD1 (5 bases). This CDR3 region has 13 residues. Germline V gene lookup returns CDR1 MNHNY and CDR2 SVGAGI (reference sequence). V was pared by 5 bases and J by 11 bases, with 18 bases between. The CDR3 DNA reads TGTGCCAGCAGTATTCCTCCCAGGGCAGGGGCTTTCTCT. Translation: CASSIPPRAGAFS.

This clonotype was observed a few times. The chain is built from TRBV11-2 and TRBJ2-7; D not certain. Trimming shortened V by 2 bases and J by 6 bases, and 14 bases separated the two germline ends. This CDR3 is built from 14 residues. The V gene's germline CDR1 is SGHAT and CDR2 FQNNGV. The chain's CDR3 is CASSLSIGIAEQYF. As DNA, the CDR3 is TGTGCCAGCAGCTTATCCATAGGGATAGCCGAGCAGTACTTC.

The gene calls are TRBV29-1 and TRBJ2-7; 7 bases are a match to TRBD2. The CDR3 contains 14 residues. The germline CDR1 and CDR2 sequences are SQVTM and ANQGSEA. The CDR3 DNA follows: TGCATCGGTGAATTCGGGGGGATTCAGTACGAGCAGTACTTC. It codes for CIGEFGGIQYEQYF.

This clonotype was found a few times. With a much larger clone just one base away, this may be a read error. The chain is built from TRBV6-2 or TRBV6-3 and TRBJ2-7; 9 bases are a match to TRBD2. This CDR3 comprises 15 residues. Trimming took 10 bases from V and 0 from J; bases not matched to a gene: 10. Germline values: CDR1 MNHEY, CDR2 SVGEGT. CDR3 DNA: TGTGCCAACACCACCAGCGGGAGGAGCTCCTACGAGCAGTACTTC. Translation gives CANTTSGRSSYEQYF.

This clonotype was seen just once. The junction shows a germline mismatch at one end, possibly a read error. The CDR3 sequence is CTSSAWTRVNTGELFF. Here the CDR3 DNA reads TGTACCAGCAGTGCCTGGACACGGGTGAACACCGGGGAGCTGTTTTTT. The chain employs TRBV11-1 and TRBJ2-2; perhaps TRBD1 as D (5 bases). CDR1 is SGHAT and CDR2 is FQDESV in the germline V gene (reference sequence). The CDR3 is 16 amino acids. Supplemented by reference TRBV11-1 and TRBJ2-2, the full variable domain reads EAEVAQSPRYKITEKSQAVAFWCDPISGHATLYWYRQILGQGPELLVQFQDESVVDDSQLPKDRFSAERLKGVDSTLKIQPAELGDSAMYLCTSSAWTRVNTGELFFGEGSRLTVL.

The gene calls are TRBV5-6 and TRBJ2-6; a possible D gene is TRBD1 (6 bases). CDR3 length equals 18 residues. The germline CDR1 and CDR2 sequences are SGHDT and YYEEEE. Between the trimmed V and J ends, which lost 5 bases and 0 bases, there was a span of 18 bases. CDR3 sequence reads: CASSYGQKLNSGANVLTF. The CDR3 DNA sequence: TGTGCCAGCAGTTATGGACAGAAACTAAACTCTGGGGCCAACGTCCTGACTTTC.

V is TRBV7-8 and J is TRBJ2-7; D perhaps matches TRBD2 (6 bases). The V gene's germline CDR1 is SGHVS and CDR2 FQNEAQ. The CDR3 runs 13 residues. V was cut by 4 bases and J by 9 bases, with 16 bases left in between. Here the CDR3 DNA reads TGTGCCAGCAGCTCTGTGGTAGAGGGAGGGCAGTACTTC. Its translation: CASSSVVEGGQYF. The full variable domain, its missing parts supplied by reference TRBV7-8 and TRBJ2-7, is GAGVSQSPRYKVAKRGQDVALRCDPISGHVSLFWYQQALGQGPEFLTYFQNEAQLDKSGLPSDRFFAERPEGSVSTLKIQRTQQEDSAVYLCASSSVVEGGQYFGPGTRLTVT.

This clonotype was found many times. The rearrangement uses TRBV6-2 or TRBV6-3 and TRBJ2-3; TRBD1 is a possible D gene (5 bases). The CDR3 consists of 15 residues. In germline, CDR1 is MNHEY, CDR2 SVGEGT. The V end lost 0 bases, the J end lost 2 bases, and 9 bases lay between the germline ends. CDR3 nucleotides: TGTGCCAGCAGTTACTCGACAGACTCCACAGATACGCAGTATTTT. Translated: CASSYSTDSTDTQYF.

This clonotype came up a few times. This chain joins TRBV28 and TRBJ2-2, with 10 bases fitting TRBD1. The germline V gene has CDR1 MDHEN and CDR2 SYDVKM. The CDR3 has 13 residues. The J segment lost 7 bases and the V segment lost 9 bases, leaving 5 bases of the junction unmatched. CDR3 nucleotide sequence: TGTGCCAGTTCGACAGGGGGCATCGGGGAGCTGTTTTTT. Protein sequence: CASSTGGIGELFF.

About this clonotype itself: The missing conserved phenylalanine or tryptophan at the end of this CDR3 makes a read error likely. V and J are TRBV20-1 and TRBJ2-3, with TRBD2 identical over 7 bases. The CDR3 runs to 13 residues. Germline V gives CDR1 DFQATT, CDR2 SNEGSKA (reference sequence). The CDR3 DNA follows: TGCAGGGGGGGGACGGGAGCCGGAAATACGCAGTATATT. Translation: CRGGTGAGNTQYI.

A note on this clonotype: A read error may account for a junction end that differs from germline. V usage is TRBV6-1 and J usage is TRBJ1-2; 8 nucleotides align to TRBD1. The germline CDR1 and CDR2 sequences are MNHNS and SASEGT. This CDR3 has 14 residues. CDR3 sequence reads: CASSEAPTGASGAF. The CDR3 DNA follows: TGTGCCAGCAGTGAAGCACCGACAGGGGCGTCGGGGGCCTTC.

In the case of this clonotype: This clone may be a read error of a much larger clone one base away. The rearrangement joins TRBV5-5 to TRBJ2-7; perhaps TRBD2 as D (5 bases). In germline, CDR1 is SGHKS, CDR2 YYEKEE (reference sequence). This CDR3 has 14 amino acids. The CDR3 bases are TGTGCCAGCAGCTTGAGGCTAGCCTCCTGCGAGCAGTACTTC. Protein sequence: CASSLRLASCEQYF.

The genes are TRBV11-2 and TRBJ2-1; D perhaps matches TRBD2 (6 bases). Germline lookup yields CDR1 SGHAT and CDR2 FQNNGV. V was cut by 5 bases and J by 10 bases, with 27 bases left in between. The CDR3 has 17 residues. In DNA, the CDR3 is TGTGCCAGCAGCCCCCCCCAACTAGTGGGGGGTCTCAAAGAGCAGTTCTTC. This translates into CASSPPQLVGGLKEQFF.